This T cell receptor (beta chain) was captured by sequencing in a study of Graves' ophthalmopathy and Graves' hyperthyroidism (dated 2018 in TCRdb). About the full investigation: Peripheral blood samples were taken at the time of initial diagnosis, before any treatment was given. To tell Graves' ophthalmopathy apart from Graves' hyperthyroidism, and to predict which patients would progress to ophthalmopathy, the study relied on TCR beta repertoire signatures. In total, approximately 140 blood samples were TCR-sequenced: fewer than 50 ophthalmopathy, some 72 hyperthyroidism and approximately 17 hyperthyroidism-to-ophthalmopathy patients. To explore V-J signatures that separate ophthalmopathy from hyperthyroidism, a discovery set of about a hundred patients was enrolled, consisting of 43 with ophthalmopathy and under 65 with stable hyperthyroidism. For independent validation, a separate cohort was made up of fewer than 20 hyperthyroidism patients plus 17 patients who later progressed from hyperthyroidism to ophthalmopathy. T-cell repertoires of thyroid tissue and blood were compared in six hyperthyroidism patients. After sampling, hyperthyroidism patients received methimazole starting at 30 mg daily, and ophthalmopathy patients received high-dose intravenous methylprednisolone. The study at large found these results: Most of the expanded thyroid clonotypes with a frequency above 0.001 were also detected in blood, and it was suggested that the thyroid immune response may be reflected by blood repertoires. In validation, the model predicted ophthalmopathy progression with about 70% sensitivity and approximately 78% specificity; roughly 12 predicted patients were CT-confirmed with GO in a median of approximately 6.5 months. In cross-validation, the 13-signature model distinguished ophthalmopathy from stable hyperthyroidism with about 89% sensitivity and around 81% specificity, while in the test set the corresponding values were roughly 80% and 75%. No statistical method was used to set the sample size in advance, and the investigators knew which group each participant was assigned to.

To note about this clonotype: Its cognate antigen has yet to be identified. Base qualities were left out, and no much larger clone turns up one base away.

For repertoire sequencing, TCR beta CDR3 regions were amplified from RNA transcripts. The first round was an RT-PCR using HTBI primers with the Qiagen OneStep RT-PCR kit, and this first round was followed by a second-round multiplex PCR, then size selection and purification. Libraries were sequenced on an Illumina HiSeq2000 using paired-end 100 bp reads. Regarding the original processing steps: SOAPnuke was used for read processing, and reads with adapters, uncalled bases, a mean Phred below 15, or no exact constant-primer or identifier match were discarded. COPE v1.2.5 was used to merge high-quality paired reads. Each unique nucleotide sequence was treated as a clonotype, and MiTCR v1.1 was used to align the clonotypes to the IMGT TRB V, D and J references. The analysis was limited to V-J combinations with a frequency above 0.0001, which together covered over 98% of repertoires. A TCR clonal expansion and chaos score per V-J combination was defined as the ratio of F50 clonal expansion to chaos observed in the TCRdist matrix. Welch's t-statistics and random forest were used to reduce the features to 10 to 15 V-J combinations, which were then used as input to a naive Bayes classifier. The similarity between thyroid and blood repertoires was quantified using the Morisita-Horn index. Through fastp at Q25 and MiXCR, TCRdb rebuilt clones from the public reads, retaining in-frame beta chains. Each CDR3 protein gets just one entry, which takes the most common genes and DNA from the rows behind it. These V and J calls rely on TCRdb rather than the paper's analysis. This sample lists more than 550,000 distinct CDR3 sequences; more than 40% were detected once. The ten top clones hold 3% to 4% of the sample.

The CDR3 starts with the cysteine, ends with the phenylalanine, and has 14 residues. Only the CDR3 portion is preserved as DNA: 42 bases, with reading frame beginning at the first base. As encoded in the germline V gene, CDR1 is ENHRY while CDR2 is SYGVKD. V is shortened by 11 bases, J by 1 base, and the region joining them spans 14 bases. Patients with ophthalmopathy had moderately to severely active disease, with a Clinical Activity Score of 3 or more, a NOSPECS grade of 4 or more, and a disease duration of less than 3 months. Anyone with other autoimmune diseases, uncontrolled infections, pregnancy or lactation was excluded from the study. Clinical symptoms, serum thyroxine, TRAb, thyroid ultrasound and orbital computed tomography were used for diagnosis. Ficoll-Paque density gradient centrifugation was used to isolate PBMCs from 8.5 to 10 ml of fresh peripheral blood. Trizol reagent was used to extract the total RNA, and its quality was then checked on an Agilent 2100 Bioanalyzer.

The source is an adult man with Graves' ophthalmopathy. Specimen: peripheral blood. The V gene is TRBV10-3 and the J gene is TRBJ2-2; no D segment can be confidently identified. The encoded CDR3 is CAPRSRENTGELFF. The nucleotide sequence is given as TGTGCCCCGCGTTCACGTGAGAACACCGGGGAGCTGTTTTTT.